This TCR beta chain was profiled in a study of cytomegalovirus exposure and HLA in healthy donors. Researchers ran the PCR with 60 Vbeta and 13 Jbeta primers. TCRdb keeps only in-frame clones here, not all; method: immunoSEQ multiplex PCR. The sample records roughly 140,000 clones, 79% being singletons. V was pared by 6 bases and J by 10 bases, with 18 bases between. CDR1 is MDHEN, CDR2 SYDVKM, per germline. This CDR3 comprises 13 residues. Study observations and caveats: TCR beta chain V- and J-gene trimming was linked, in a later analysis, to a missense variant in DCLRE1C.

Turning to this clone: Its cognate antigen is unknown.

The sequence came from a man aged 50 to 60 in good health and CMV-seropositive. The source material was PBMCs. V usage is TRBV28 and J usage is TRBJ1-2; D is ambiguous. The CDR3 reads CASRVETDRDYTF. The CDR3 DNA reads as TGTGCCAGCAGGGTAGAAACCGATCGTGACTACACCTTC.